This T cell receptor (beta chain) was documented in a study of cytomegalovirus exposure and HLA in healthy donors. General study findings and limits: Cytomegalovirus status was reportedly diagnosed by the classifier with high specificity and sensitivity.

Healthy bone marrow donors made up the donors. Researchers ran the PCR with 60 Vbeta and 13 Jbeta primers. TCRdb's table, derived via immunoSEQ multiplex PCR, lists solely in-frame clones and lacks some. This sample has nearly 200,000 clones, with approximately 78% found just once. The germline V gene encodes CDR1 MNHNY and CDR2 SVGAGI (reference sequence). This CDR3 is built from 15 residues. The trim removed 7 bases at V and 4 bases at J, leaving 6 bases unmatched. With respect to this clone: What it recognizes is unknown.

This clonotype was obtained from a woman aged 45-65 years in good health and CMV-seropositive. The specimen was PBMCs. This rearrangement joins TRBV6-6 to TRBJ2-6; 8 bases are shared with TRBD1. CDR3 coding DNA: TGTGCCAGCACCATGACAGGGGTCGGGGCCAACGTCCTGACTTTC. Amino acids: CASTMTGVGANVLTF.